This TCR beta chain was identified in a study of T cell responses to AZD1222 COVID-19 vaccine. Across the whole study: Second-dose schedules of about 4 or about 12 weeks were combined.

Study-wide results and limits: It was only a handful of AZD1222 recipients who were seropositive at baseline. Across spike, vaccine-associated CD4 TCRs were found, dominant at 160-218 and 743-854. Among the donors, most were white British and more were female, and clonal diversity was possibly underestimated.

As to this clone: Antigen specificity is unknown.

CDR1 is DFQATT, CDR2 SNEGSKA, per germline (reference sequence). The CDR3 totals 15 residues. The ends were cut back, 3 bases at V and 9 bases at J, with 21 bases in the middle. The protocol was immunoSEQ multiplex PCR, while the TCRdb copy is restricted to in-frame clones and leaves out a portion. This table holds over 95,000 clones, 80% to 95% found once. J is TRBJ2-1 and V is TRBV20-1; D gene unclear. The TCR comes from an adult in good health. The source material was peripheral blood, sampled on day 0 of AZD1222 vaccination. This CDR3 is CSASRVIDVISEQFF. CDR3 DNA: TGCAGTGCTAGTCGGGTGATCGATGTAATCAGTGAGCAGTTCTTC.